This section outlines one TCR beta chain sequence together with its context. The data originate from a study of sequential checkpoint blockade in melanoma. Across the study: First-line arms were nivolumab then ipilimumab, or the reverse, randomized 1:1. Both treatment sequences were followed by maintenance nivolumab.

Treatment here: randomized to nivolumab then ipilimumab (arm A) or the reverse (arm B). None of the patients previously received DNA-damaging chemotherapy. PBMC sorting kept live CD3+CD8+ cells without CD19 or CD56. TCRdb keeps only in-frame clones here, not all; method: immunoSEQ multiplex PCR. The sample lists roughly 12,000 clones, around 67% occurring once. This CDR3 is 19 amino acids long. Trimming cost V 4 bases and J 4 bases; bases outside gene matches: 18. Germline V lookup: CDR1 SGHVS, CDR2 FQNEAQ. The clonotype originates from a human donor with melanoma. V and J are TRBV7-8 and TRBJ2-7; 11 positions match TRBD2. The starting material was CD8+ T cells sorted from blood (inferred from file names), obtained from a patient given nivolumab and ipilimumab in sequence. The CDR3 DNA reads TGTGCCAGCAGCTCCCCCAAGGTAGCGGGAGGGTCTGGGGGGTACGAGCAGTACTTC. Its translation: CASSSPKVAGGSGGYEQYF.